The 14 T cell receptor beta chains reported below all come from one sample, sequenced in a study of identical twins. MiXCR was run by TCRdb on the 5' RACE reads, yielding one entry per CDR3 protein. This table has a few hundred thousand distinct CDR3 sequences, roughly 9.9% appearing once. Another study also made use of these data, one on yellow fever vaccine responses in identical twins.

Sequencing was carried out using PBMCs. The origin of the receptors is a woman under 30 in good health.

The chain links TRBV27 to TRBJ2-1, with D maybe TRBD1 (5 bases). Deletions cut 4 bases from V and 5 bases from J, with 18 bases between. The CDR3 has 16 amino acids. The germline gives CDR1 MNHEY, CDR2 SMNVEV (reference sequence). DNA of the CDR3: TGTGCCAGCAGTTCCCCCCCCCCTACGACAGACAATGAGCAGTTCTTC. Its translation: CASSSPPPTTDNEQFF.

The CDR3 loop is CASTQVPVSGELFF. The CDR3 bases are TGTGCCAGCACCCAAGTTCCAGTCTCCGGGGAGCTGTTTTTT. The genes are TRBV2 and TRBJ2-2; D unclear. V was shortened by 7 bases and J by 6 bases, with 15 bases between the two germline ends. Germline V gene data show CDR1 as SNHLY and CDR2 as FYNNEI. CDR3 length: 14 amino acids.

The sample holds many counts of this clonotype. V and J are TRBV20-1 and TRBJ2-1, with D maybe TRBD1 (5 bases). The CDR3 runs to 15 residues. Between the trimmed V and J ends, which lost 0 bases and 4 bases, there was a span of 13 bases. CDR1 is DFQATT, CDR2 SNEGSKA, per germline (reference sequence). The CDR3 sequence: CSARDGAVPYNEQFF. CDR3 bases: TGCAGTGCTAGAGATGGGGCGGTCCCATACAATGAGCAGTTCTTC.

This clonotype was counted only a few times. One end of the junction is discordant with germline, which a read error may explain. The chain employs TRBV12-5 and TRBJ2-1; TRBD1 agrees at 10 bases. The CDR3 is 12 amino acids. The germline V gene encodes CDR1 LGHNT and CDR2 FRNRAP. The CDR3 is CASGLGTGERLF. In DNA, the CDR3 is TGTGCTAGTGGATTAGGGACAGGGGAACGGCTCTTC.

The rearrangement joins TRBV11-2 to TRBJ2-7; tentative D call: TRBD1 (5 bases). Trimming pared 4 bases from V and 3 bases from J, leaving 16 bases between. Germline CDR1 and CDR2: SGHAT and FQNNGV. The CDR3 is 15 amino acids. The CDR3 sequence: CASSSRRAGHYEQYF. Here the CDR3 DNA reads TGTGCCAGCAGCTCCCGTCGAGCAGGACACTACGAGCAGTACTTC.

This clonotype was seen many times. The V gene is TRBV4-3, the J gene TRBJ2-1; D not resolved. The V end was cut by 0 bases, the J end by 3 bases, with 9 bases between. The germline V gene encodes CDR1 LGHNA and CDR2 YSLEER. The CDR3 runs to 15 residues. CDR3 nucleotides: TGCGCCAGCAGCCAAGACTCGAACAACTACAATGAGCAGTTCTTC. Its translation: CASSQDSNNYNEQFF.

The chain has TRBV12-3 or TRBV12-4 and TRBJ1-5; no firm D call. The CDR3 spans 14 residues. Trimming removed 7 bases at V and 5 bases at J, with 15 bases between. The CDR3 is CASTKTGRYQPQHF. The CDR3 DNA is TGTGCCAGCACTAAAACGGGCAGATATCAGCCCCAGCATTTT.

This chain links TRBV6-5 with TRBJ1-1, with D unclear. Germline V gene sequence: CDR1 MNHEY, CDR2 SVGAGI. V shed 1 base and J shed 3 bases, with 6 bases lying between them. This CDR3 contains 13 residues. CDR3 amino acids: CASSYWRDTEAFF. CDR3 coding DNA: TGTGCCAGCAGTTACTGGCGGGACACTGAAGCTTTCTTT.

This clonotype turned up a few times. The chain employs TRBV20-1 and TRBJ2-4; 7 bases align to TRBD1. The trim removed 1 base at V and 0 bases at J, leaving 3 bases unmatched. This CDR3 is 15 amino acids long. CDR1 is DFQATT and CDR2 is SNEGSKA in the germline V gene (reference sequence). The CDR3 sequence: CSARGGQLAKNIQYF. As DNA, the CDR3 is TGCAGTGCTAGAGGGGGACAGCTAGCCAAAAACATTCAGTACTTC.

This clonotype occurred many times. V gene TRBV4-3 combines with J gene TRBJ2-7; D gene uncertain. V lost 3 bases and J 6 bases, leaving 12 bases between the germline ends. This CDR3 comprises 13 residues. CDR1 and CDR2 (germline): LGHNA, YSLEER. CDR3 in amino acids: CASSQERRTEQYF. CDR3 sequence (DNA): TGCGCCAGCAGCCAGGAAAGAAGGACCGAGCAGTACTTC.

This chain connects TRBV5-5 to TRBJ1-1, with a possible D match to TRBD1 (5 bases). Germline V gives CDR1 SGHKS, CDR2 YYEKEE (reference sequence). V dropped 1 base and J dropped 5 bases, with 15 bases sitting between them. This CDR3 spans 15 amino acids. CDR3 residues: CASSLRAGWETEAFF. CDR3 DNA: TGTGCCAGCAGCTTGAGGGCAGGGTGGGAAACTGAAGCTTTCTTT.

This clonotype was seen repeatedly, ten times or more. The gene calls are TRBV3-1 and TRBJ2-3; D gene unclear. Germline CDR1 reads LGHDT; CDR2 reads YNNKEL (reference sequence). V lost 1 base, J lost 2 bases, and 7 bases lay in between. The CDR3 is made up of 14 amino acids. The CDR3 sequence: CASSQVLPTDTQYF. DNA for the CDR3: TGTGCCAGCAGCCAAGTCCTACCCACAGATACGCAGTATTTT.

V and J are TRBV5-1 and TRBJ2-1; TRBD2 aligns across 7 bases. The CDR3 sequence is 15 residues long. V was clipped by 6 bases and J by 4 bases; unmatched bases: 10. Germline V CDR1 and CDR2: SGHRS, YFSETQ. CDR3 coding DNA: TGCGCCAGCAAGAGCGGGATAGTCCCTTACAATGAGCAGTTCTTC. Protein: CASKSGIVPYNEQFF.

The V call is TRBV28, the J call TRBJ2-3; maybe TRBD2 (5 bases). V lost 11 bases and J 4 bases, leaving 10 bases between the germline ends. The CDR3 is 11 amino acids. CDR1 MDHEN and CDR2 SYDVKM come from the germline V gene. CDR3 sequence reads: CALGSADTQYF. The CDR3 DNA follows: TGTGCCCTAGGGAGTGCAGATACGCAGTATTTT.